This is a list of T cell receptor beta chains from one sample in a study of blood T cell repertoires in COVID-19. Profiling relied on immunoSEQ multiplex PCR, and the TCRdb table lists in-frame clones only, not all of them. The sample has 60,000 to 75,000 clones; about 80% are singletons. Specimen: peripheral blood. The receptors derive from a human donor in a cohort sampled during active COVID-19. Both conserved end residues are part of each CDR3. The order of the fields is J gene, D gene, V gene, CDR3 protein, CDR3 DNA. D genes are given only for firm matches.

TRBJ2-7 TRBD2 TRBV7-8 CASSLGLTSGRGSYEQYF TGTGCCAGCAGCTTAGGCCTCACTAGCGGGAGGGGGTCCTACGAGCAGTACTTC
TRBJ2-7 NA TRBV9 CASSPDSTSLALEDEQYF TGTGCCAGCAGCCCCGACTCTACCTCTCTAGCTTTGGAAGACGAGCAGTACTTC
TRBJ1-1 NA TRBV5-1 CASSLGAGGTNTEAFF TGCGCCAGCAGCTTGGGGGCAGGAGGGACGAACACTGAAGCTTTCTTT
TRBJ1-6 NA TRBV7-2 CASSLSVGVNNSPLHF TGTGCCAGCAGCTTGTCCGTCGGGGTGAATAATTCACCCCTCCACTTT
TRBJ1-6 TRBD1 TRBV27 CASRTGKGVRSPLHF TGTGCCAGTAGGACAGGGAAGGGGGTAAGGTCACCCCTCCACTTT
TRBJ1-1 NA TRBV9 CASSVGGTPLEAFF TGTGCCAGCAGCGTAGGGGGGACACCCCTTGAAGCTTTCTTT
TRBJ2-7 NA TRBV27 CASSRLAVSYEQYF TGTGCCAGCAGCCGCTTAGCGGTCTCCTACGAGCAGTACTTC
TRBJ1-2 TRBD1 TRBV7-9 CASSLEQGDYGYTF TGTGCCAGCAGCTTAGAACAGGGGGACTATGGCTACACCTTC
TRBJ1-2 TRBD1 TRBV7-9 CASSLATGTNYGYTF TGTGCCAGCAGCTTAGCGACAGGGACAAACTATGGCTACACCTTC
TRBJ1-1 NA TRBV5-1 CASSLGEPLMNTEAFF TGCGCCAGCAGCTTGGGAGAACCCCTAATGAACACTGAAGCTTTCTTT
TRBJ2-1 TRBD2 TRBV28 CASSLTSGSLYEQFF TGTGCCAGCAGTTTAACTAGCGGGAGTCTGTATGAGCAGTTCTTC